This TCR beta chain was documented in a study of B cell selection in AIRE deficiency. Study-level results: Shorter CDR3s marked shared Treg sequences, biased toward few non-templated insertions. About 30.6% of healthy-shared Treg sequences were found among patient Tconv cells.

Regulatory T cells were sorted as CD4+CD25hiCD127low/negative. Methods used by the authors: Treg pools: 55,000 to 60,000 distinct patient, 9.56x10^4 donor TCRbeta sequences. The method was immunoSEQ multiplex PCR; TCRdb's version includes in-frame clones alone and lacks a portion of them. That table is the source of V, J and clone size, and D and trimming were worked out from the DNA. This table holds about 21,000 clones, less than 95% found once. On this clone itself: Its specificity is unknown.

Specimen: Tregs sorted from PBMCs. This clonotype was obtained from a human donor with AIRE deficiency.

CDR3 DNA sequence: TGTGCCTGGAGTGCGATATACGGCTATGGCTACACCTTC. Translation gives CAWSAIYGYGYTF. The V gene is TRBV30, the J gene TRBJ1-2; D gene uncertain. The germline gives CDR1 GTSNPN, CDR2 SVGIG (reference sequence). The CDR3 loop spans 13 amino acids. Deletions cut 1 base from V and 4 bases from J, with 10 bases between.